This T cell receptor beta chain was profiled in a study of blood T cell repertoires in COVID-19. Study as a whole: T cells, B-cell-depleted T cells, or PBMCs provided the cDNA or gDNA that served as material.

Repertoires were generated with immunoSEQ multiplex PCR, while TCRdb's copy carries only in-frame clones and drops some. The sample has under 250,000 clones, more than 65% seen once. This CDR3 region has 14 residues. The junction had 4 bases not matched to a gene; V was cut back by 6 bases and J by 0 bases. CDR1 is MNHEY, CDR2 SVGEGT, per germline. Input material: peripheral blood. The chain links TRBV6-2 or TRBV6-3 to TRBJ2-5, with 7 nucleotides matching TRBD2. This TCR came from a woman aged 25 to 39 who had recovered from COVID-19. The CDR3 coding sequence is TGTGCCAGCAGCGCCCTAGCGGACCAAGAGACCCAGTACTTC. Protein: CASSALADQETQYF.